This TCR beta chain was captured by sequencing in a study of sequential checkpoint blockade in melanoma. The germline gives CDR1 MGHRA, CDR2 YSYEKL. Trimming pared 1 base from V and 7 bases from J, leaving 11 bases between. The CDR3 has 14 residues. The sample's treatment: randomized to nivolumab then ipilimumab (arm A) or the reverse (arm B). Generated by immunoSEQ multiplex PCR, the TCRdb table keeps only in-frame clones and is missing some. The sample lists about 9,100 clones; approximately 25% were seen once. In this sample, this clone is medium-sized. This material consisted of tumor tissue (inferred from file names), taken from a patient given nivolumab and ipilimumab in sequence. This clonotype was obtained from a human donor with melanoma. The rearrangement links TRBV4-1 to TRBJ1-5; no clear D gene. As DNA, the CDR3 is TGCGCCAGCAGCCAAGGCTGGGTGGGGCAGCCCCAGCATTTT. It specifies CASSQGWVGQPQHF.